This TCR beta chain was retrieved from a study of patients and donors after allogeneic stem cell transplantation. Germline assignment: CDR1 SGHRS and CDR2 YFSETQ. Trimming cost V 2 bases and J 4 bases, with 18 bases left between them. The CDR3 covers 16 residues. MiXCR, applied by TCRdb to the RT-PCR reads, yields one record per CDR3 protein. The sample records about a million distinct CDR3 sequences, 18% being singletons. The chain employs TRBV5-1 and TRBJ2-5; D perhaps matches TRBD1 (5 bases). Source material: blood, either unsorted or a sorted T cell fraction (not recorded which). The receptor's source is a human donor who was either an allogeneic HSCT recipient or a stem cell or donor lymphocyte infusion donor (not recorded which). It is not recorded whose cells these are; they may come from a transplant donor. The CDR3: CASSLTSGYTGETQYF. In DNA form, the CDR3 reads TGCGCCAGCAGCTTAACTTCAGGGTACACGGGAGAGACCCAGTACTTC.